The clone carrying this T cell receptor beta chain was observed many times. TCR beta CDR3 sequences were amplified from RNA transcripts. Carried out on the TCR CDR3, a first-round RT-PCR used the HTBI primer set. TCRdb used MiXCR to reprocess the multiplex PCR reads, holding one entry per CDR3 protein. The sample records more than 550,000 distinct CDR3 sequences, 15% to 20% being singletons. Uncontrolled infection, other autoimmune disease, pregnancy or lactation led to exclusion. Predating any ophthalmopathy symptoms, the blood sample was taken at first hyperthyroidism diagnosis. These data come from a study of T cells in Graves' hyperthyroidism and ophthalmopathy. The source of this sequence is a woman aged 45-65 years with Graves' hyperthyroidism that later progressed to Graves' ophthalmopathy. Input material: blood.

This CDR3 reads CAWTAGTANTEAFF. The CDR3 nucleotides read TGTGCCTGGACCGCCGGGACAGCTAACACTGAAGCTTTCTTT. The chain joins TRBV30 to TRBJ1-1; 7 positions agree with TRBD1. J gave up 2 bases and V 4 bases, and 7 bases lay outside the gene matches. Germline assignment: CDR1 GTSNPN and CDR2 SVGIG (reference sequence). The CDR3 runs 14 residues.